These T cell receptor beta chains were read from a single sample in a study of T cell responses to AZD1222 COVID-19 vaccine. Method: immunoSEQ multiplex PCR; TCRdb's copy keeps in-frame clones and lacks some. The sample lists about 97,000 clones; roughly 91% were seen once. The material was peripheral blood, obtained on day 0 of AZD1222 vaccination. These receptors originate from an adult in good health. CDR3s include the opening cysteine and the closing phenylalanine or tryptophan. The D gene is left open where the match is weak. Some rows mark clone size as missing; the rest say once, few, many or name a class of expanded clone.

TRBV4-2	-	-	TRBJ2-7	14	TGTGCCAGCAGCCAAGTGGGGGGCGGCTACGAGCAGTACTTC	CASSQVGGGYEQYF
TRBV28	-	-	TRBJ1-6	11	TGTGCCAGCAGTTCAAGGAGACCCCTCCACTTT	CASSSRRPLHF
TRBV4-3	TRBD2	-	TRBJ2-7	17	TGCGCCAGCAGCCAAGATCTGCGGGAGGGTTTAGGCTACGAGCAGTACTTC	CASSQDLREGLGYEQYF
TRBV5-1	TRBD1	-	TRBJ2-4	14	TGCGCCAGCAGCCCCAGGATCCAGGGGGACATTCAGTACTTC	CASSPRIQGDIQYF
TRBV13	TRBD1	-	TRBJ1-3	16	TGTGCCAGCAGCACTAGGACAGGGGCCTCTGGAAACACCATATATTTT	CASSTRTGASGNTIYF
TRBV12-3/TRBV12-4	-	few	TRBJ2-7	12	TGTGCCAGCAGTTTAGCCGGGGCCGCAGCGTACTTC	CASSLAGAAAYF
TRBV18	-	-	TRBJ1-2	15	TGTGCCAGCTCACAAATACAGGGCGATAACTATGGCTACACCTTC	CASSQIQGDNYGYTF
TRBV9	-	-	TRBJ1-3	16	TGTGCCAGCAGCCCCTCTATGGTCGGCAATGGAAACACCATATATTTT	CASSPSMVGNGNTIYF
TRBV7-2	TRBD2	-	TRBJ2-7	16	TGTGCCAGCAGCCTAACCGGGACTAGCGGTTCCTACGAGCAGTACTTC	CASSLTGTSGSYEQYF
TRBV2	TRBD1	-	TRBJ1-1	14	TGTGCCAGCAGCCGCAGACAGGGAGTCACTGAAGCTTTCTTT	CASSRRQGVTEAFF
TRBV12-3/TRBV12-4	-	-	TRBJ1-2	13	TGTGCCAGCAGTTTGGGGCAGAACTATGGCTACACCTTC	CASSLGQNYGYTF
TRBV6-4	-	few	TRBJ1-5	13	TGTGCCAGCAGTGAGGGGAGCAATCAGCCCCAGCATTTT	CASSEGSNQPQHF
TRBV19	-	-	TRBJ2-2	12	TGTGCCACCCTGGGACTCACCGGGGAGCTGTTTTTT	CATLGLTGELFF
TRBV27	TRBD1	-	TRBJ2-7	14	TGTGCCAGCAGTCGGACAGGGGGCGGATACGAGCAGTACTTC	CASSRTGGGYEQYF
TRBV3-1/TRBV3-2	TRBD1	-	TRBJ2-3	14	TGTGCCAGCAGAGGGACAGGGAGCACAGATACGCAGTATTTT	CASRGTGSTDTQYF
TRBV30	TRBD1	-	TRBJ1-3	15	TGTGCCTGGAGTGTAGGTCAGGGGGCTGGAAACACCATATATTTT	CAWSVGQGAGNTIYF
TRBV7-6	-	-	TRBJ2-1	18	TGTGCCAGCAGCTTCGGAGATCCGGGACTCGGAGGATTGGGTGAGCAGTTCTTC	CASSFGDPGLGGLGEQFF
TRBV9	TRBD1	-	TRBJ1-5	13	TGTGCCAGCAGCAAGGACAGGGGGCAGCCCCAGCATTTT	CASSKDRGQPQHF
TRBV5-1	-	-	TRBJ2-7	20	TGCGCCAGCAGCTTAACACCGGCCGTTGGGGGGAACCAGGGCTCCTACGAGCAGTACTTC	CASSLTPAVGGNQGSYEQYF
TRBV9	-	-	TRBJ2-1	13	TGTGCCAGCAGCGTAGGGGCAGCGAATGAGCAGTTCTTC	CASSVGAANEQFF
TRBV14	-	-	TRBJ2-2	14	TGTGCCAGCAGCCTAGGACAGTACACCGGGGAGCTGTTTTTT	CASSLGQYTGELFF
TRBV11-2	TRBD1	once	TRBJ2-1	16	TGTGCCAGCAGCTTGGGATCCGGGACAGGGTGGAATGAGCAGTTCTTC	CASSLGSGTGWNEQFF
TRBV25-1	-	-	TRBJ2-3	14	TGTGCCAGCAGTTTGATCCATGGGGGGGATACGCAGTATTTT	CASSLIHGGDTQYF
TRBV10-3	TRBD1	-	TRBJ1-1	13	TGTGCCATCAGGTTGCAGGGGGTCACTGAAGCTTTCTTT	CAIRLQGVTEAFF